The 5 T cell receptor beta chains reported below all come from one sample, sequenced in a study of CXCR3-negative and CXCR3-positive naive CD8 T cells. 5' RACE that incorporated UMI labels was used to prepare the TRB cDNA libraries. Following a re-call of the 5' RACE reads, TCRdb has one entry per CDR3 protein and lacks DNA. This repertoire comprises some 130,000 distinct CDR3 sequences; its ten largest clones make up approximately 0.5%. The sequencing sample was made of naive CXCR3- CD8+ T cells from blood. Subset indicated: CD45RO-CCR7+CD27+CD95- naive CD8+ T cells lacking CXCR3 (TNR3-). The receptors originated from a human donor in good health. Some clones in this sample may be carry-over from other donors' samples.

This chain joins TRBV13 and TRBJ2-3; TCRdb returns TRBD2, unconfirmable since there is no DNA. There are 15 residues in the CDR3. CDR1 is PRHDT, CDR2 FYEKMQ, per germline (reference sequence). CDR3 sequence reads: CASSPSGESTDTQYF.

The rearrangement uses TRBV4-3 and TRBJ2-6; TCRdb proposes TRBD1, but this gene call is untestable without DNA. This CDR3 is built from 17 residues. CDR1 and CDR2 (germline): LGHNA, YSLEER. CDR3 residues: CASSQGTGGTGANVLTF.

The chain employs TRBV6-2 or TRBV6-3 and TRBJ2-1; there is no DNA to check the TCRdb D call of TRBD2. CDR1 and CDR2 from the germline V gene are MNHEY and SVGEGT. The CDR3 totals 16 residues. CDR3 loop: CASTIEGASGGNEQFF.

J is TRBJ1-1 and V is TRBV7-2; lacking DNA, the TRBD1 call made by TCRdb goes unchecked. The germline V gene encodes CDR1 SGHTA and CDR2 FQGNSA. CDR3 length equals 16 residues. CDR3 protein: CASSARQGRFNTEAFF. The full variable domain, with the rest looked up from reference TRBV7-2 and TRBJ1-1, is GAGVSQSPSNKVTEKGKDVELRCDPISGHTALYWYRQSLGQGLEFLIYFQGNSAPDKSGLPSDRFSAERTGGSVSTLTIQRTQQEDSAVYLCASSARQGRFNTEAFFGQGTRLTVV.

The J gene is TRBJ2-5, the V gene TRBV7-7; checking the TCRdb D call of TRBD2 is not possible without DNA. This CDR3 region has 16 residues. CDR1 is SSHAT, CDR2 FNYEAQ, per germline (reference sequence). The CDR3 here is CASSLQTSGGLETQYF.